This T cell receptor (beta chain) emerged from a study of T-cell memory formation after mild COVID-19. Study observations and caveats: Cross-reactive memory seemingly joined, as some responding clones were found in pre-infection memory.

This clonotype was counted between two and nine times. What it binds is not known. TCRdb redid the calling of the 5' RACE reads with MiXCR, one entry per CDR3 protein. The sample contains 450,000 to 650,000 distinct CDR3 sequences, approximately 19% of which appear only once. Germline V gene lookup returns CDR1 SGHTA and CDR2 FQGNSA. The CDR3 spans 12 residues. The V end was cut by 7 bases, the J end by 3 bases, with 10 bases between. The sequence was collected from an adult woman who had mild COVID-19 (a few samples of this study predate the infection). Cell type and time point are not known. Specimen: PBMCs or a T cell subset sorted from them (not recorded which). The chain recombines TRBV7-2 with TRBJ2-7; D is unclear. The CDR3 region has the DNA TGTGCCAGCAAGGGTCAGAGCTACGAGCAGTACTTC. Translating gives CASKGQSYEQYF.